This is a list of T cell receptor beta chains from one sample in a study of T cells in Graves' hyperthyroidism and ophthalmopathy. MiXCR, run by TCRdb on the multiplex PCR reads, gives a single entry per CDR3 protein. This sample yields around 540,000 distinct CDR3 sequences, of which around 15% are seen a single time; 25% to 30% belongs to the top ten. The sequenced sample consisted of blood. Source of these receptors: a woman in her 30s with Graves' ophthalmopathy. Both conserved end residues are part of each CDR3. A D gene is named only where the DNA matches it firmly. The size of a clone is reported for some rows only, either as once, few or many, or as a class for expanded clones.

d_gene	abundance	v_gene	len	j_gene	CDR3aa	CDR3nt
-	few	TRBV7-2	17	TRBJ2-7	CASSLVQGVGSFYEQYF	TGTGCCAGCAGCTTAGTCCAGGGAGTAGGATCCTTCTACGAGCAGTACTTC
TRBD1	-	TRBV5-1	16	TRBJ1-1	CASWTGGQFPNTEAFF	TGCGCCAGTTGGACAGGGGGGCAATTTCCGAACACTGAAGCTTTCTTT
TRBD1	few	TRBV7-8	13	TRBJ1-2	CASSEDRAGGYTF	TGTGCCAGCAGCGAAGACAGGGCGGGTGGCTACACCTTC
TRBD2	many	TRBV5-6	15	TRBJ2-7	CASSFGTSGRYEQYF	TGTGCCAGCAGCTTCGGGACTAGCGGGAGGTACGAGCAGTACTTC
-	-	TRBV19	14	TRBJ1-1	CASSIADVHTEAFF	TGTGCCAGTAGTATCGCGGACGTACACACTGAAGCTTTCTTT
TRBD1	-	TRBV7-2	14	TRBJ1-4	CASSIDRANEKLFF	TGTGCCAGCAGCATAGACAGGGCTAATGAAAAACTGTTTTTT
-	-	TRBV30	15	TRBJ2-2	CAWSVGDLGTGELFF	TGTGCCTGGAGTGTCGGGGACCTCGGCACCGGGGAGCTGTTTTTT
-	-	TRBV27	14	TRBJ2-1	CASRSPGSLDEQFF	TGTGCCAGCAGATCCCCCGGGAGCTTGGATGAGCAGTTCTTC
-	many	TRBV7-2	13	TRBJ2-3	CASSLGSGNTQYF	TGTGCCAGCAGCTTAGGGTCGGGAAATACGCAGTATTTT
TRBD2	many	TRBV18	14	TRBJ2-1	CASSPPSGSDEQFF	TGTGCCAGCTCACCACCTAGCGGGAGTGATGAGCAGTTCTTC
-	-	TRBV6-1	15	TRBJ1-3	CASRLQVNSGNTIYF	TGTGCCAGCAGGTTGCAGGTCAACTCTGGAAACACCATATATTTT
-	many	TRBV24-1	14	TRBJ2-1	CATRSGESYNEQFF	TGTGCCACCAGATCGGGGGAGTCCTACAATGAGCAGTTCTTC
-	-	TRBV7-2	13	TRBJ1-2	CASSLDLGYGYTF	TGTGCCAGCAGCTTAGACCTGGGGTATGGCTACACCTTC
TRBD1	many	TRBV30	16	TRBJ1-5	CAWRGQGGYSNQPQHF	TGTGCCTGGAGGGGACAGGGAGGCTATAGCAATCAGCCCCAGCATTTT
-	many	TRBV11-2	15	TRBJ2-1	CASSLMASVYNEQFF	TGTGCCAGCAGCTTAATGGCGTCAGTATACAATGAGCAGTTCTTC
-	-	TRBV28	13	TRBJ1-2	CASKLPAVYGYTF	TGTGCCAGCAAGCTCCCAGCGGTCTATGGCTACACCTTC
TRBD2	few	TRBV30	14	TRBJ2-7	CAWSLGLEGYEQYF	TGTGCCTGGAGTCTCGGACTAGAAGGATACGAGCAGTACTTC
-	-	TRBV27	16	TRBJ2-2	CASSFSSWGGTGELFF	TGTGCCAGCAGTTTTTCGAGCTGGGGAGGCACCGGGGAGCTGTTTTTT